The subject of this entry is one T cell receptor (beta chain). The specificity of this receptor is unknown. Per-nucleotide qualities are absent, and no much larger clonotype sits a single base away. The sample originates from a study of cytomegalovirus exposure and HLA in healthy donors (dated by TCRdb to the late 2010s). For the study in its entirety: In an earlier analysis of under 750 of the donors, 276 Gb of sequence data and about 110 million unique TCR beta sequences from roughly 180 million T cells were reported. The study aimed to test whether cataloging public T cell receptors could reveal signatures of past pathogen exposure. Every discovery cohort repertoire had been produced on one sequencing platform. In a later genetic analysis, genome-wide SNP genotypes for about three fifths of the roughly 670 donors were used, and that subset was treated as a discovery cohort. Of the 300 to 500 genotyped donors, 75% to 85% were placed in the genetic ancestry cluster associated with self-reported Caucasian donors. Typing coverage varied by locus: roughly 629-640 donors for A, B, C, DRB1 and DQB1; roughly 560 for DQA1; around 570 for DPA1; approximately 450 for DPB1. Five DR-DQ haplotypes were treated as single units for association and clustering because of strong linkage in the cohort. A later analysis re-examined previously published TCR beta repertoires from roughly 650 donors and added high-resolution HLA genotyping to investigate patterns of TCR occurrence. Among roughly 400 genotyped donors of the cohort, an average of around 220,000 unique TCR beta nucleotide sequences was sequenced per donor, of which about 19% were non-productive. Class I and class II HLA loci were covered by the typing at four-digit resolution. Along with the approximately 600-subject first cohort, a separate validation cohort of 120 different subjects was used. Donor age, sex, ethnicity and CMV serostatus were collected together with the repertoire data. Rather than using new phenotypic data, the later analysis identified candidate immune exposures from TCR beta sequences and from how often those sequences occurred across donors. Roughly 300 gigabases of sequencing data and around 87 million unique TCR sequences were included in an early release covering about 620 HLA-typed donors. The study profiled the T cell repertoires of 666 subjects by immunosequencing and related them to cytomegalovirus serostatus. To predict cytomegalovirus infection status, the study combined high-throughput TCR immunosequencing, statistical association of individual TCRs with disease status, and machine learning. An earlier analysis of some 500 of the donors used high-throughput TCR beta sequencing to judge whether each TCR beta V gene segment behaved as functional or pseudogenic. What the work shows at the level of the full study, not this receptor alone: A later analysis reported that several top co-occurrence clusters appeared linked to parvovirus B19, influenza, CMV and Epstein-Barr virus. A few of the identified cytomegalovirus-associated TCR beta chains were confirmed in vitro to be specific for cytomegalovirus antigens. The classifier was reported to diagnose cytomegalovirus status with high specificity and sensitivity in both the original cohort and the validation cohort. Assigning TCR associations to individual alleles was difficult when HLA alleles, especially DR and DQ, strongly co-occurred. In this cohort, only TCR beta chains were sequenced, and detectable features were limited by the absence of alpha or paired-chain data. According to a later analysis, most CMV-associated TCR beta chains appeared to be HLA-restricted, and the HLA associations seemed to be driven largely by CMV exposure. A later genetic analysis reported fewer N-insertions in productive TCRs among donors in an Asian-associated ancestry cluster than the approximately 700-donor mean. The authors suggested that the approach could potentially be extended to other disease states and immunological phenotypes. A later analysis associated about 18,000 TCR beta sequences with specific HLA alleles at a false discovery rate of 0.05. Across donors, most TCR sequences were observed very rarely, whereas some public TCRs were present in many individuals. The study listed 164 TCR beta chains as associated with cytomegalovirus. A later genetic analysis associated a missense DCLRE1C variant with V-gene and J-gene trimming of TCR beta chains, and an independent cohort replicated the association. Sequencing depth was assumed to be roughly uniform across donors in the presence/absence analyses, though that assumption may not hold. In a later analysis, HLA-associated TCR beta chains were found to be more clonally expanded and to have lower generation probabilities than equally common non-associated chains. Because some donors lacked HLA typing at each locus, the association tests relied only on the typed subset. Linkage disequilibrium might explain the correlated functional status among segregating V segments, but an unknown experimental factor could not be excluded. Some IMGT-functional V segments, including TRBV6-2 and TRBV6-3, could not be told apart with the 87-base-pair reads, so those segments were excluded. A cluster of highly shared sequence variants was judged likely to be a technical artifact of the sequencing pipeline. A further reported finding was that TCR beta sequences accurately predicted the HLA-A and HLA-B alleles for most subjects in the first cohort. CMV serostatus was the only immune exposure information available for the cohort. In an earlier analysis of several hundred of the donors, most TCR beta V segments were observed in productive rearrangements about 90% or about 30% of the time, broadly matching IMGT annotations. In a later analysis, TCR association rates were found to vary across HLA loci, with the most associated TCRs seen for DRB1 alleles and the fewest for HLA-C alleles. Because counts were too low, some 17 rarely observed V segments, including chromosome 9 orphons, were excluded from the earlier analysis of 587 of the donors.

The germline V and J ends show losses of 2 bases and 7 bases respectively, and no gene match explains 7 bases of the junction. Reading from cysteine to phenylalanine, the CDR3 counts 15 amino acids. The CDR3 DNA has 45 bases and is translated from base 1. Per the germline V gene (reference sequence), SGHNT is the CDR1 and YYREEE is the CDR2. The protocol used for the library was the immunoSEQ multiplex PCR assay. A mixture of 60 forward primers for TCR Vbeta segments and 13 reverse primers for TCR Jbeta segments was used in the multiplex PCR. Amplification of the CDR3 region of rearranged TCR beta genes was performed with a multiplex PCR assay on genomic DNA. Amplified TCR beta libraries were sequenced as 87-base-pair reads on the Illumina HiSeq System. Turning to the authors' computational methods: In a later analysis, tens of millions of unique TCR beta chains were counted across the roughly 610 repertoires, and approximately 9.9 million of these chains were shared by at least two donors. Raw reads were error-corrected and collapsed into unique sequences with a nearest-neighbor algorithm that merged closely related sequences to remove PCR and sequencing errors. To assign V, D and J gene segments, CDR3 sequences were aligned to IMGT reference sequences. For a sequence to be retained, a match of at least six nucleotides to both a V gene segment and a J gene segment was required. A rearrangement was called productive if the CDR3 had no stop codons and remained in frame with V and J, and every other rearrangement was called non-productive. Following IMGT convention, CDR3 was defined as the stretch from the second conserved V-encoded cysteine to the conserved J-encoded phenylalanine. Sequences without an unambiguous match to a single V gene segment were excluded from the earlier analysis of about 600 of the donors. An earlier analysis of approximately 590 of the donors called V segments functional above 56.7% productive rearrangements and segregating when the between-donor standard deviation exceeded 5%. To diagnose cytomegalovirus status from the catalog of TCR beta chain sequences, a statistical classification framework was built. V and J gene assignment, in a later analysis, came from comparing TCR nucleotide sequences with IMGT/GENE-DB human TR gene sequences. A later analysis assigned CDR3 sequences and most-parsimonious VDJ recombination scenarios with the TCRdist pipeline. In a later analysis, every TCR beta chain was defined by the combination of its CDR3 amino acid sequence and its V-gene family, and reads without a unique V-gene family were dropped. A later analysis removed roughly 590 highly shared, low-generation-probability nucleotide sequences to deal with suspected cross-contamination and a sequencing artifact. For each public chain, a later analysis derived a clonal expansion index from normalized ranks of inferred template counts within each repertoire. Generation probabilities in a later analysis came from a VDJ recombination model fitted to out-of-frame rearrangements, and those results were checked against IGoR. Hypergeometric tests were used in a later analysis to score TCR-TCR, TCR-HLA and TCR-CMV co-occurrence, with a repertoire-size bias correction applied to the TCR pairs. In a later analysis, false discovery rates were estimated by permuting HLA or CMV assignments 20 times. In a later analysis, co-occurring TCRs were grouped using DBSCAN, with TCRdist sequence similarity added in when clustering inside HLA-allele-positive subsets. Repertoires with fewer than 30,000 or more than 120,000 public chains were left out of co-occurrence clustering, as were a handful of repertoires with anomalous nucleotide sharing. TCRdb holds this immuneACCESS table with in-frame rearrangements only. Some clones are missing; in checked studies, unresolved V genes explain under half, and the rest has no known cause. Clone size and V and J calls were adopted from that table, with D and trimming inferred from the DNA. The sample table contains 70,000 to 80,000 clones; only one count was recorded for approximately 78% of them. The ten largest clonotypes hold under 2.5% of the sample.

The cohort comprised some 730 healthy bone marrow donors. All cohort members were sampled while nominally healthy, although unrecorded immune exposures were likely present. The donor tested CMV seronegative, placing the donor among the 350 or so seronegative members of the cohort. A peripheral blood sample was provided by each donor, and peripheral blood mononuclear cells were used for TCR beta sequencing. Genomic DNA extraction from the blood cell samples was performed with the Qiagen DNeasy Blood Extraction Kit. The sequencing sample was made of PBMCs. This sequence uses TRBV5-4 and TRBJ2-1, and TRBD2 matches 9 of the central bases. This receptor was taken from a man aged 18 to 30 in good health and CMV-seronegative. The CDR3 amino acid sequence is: CASSLGLAGLNEQFF. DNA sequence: TGTGCCAGCAGCTTAGGGCTAGCGGGGTTAAATGAGCAGTTCTTC. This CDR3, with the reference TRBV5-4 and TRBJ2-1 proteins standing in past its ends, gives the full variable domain ETGVTQSPTHLIKTRGQQVTLRCSSQSGHNTVSWYQQALGQGPQFIFQYYREEENGRGNFPPRFSGLQFPNYSSELNVNALELDDSALYLCASSLGLAGLNEQFFGPGTRLTVL.